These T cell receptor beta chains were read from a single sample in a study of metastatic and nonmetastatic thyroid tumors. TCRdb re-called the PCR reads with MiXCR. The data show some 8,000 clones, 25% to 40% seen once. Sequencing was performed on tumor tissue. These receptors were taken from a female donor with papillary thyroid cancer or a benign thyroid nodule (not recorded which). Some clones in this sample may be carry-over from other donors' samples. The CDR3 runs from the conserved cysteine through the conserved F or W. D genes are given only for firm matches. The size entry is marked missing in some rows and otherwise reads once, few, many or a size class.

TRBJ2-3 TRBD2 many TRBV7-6 TGTGCCGGCAGCTTAGGAGCGGGAGAGGGAGATACGCAGTATTTT CAGSLGAGEGDTQYF
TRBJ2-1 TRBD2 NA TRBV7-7 TGTGCTAGCAGCTTAGGTGGCGGGAGAGACAATGAGCAGTTCTTC CASSLGGGRDNEQFF
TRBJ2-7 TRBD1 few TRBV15 TGTGCCACCAGCGAGAGGGACAGAGCCTACGAGCAGTACTTC CATSERDRAYEQYF
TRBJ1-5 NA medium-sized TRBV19 TGTGCCAGTAGTCCACCGGCGTATAGCAATCAGCCCCAGCATTTT CASSPPAYSNQPQHF
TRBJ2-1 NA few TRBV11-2 TGTGCCAGCAGCTTAGGAGCGGCGGCGAGCTCCTACAATGAGCAGTTCTTC CASSLGAAASSYNEQFF
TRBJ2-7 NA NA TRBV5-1 TGCGCCAGCAGCTTGGTTGGGGACGAGCAGTACTTC CASSLVGDEQYF
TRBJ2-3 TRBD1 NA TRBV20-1 TGCAGTTCTCGCAGGACAGGGTCAGTAGATACGCAGTATTTT CSSRRTGSVDTQYF
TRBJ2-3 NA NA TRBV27 TGTGCCAGCAGTTTAAGTGAGCGACTGTTCACAGATACGCAGTATTTT CASSLSERLFTDTQYF
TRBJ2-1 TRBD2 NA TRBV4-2 TGTGCCAGCAGCCAAACTAGCGGGGGGGCCAATGAGCAGTTCTTC CASSQTSGGANEQFF
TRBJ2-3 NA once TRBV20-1 TGCAGTGTAGGGCGAGTTCCCGGGGAGTATTTT CSVGRVPGEYF
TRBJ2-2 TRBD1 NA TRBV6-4 TGTGCCAGCAGAGACGGACAGGGGGCGCTGAGCGGGGAGCTGTTTTTT CASRDGQGALSGELFF
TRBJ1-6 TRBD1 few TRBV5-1 TGCGCCAGCAGCCCCCGAACAGGGGAATATAATTCACCCCTCCACTTT CASSPRTGEYNSPLHF
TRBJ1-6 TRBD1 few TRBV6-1 TGTGCCAGCAGTCTCGGACAGGGCCTCCACTTT CASSLGQGLHF
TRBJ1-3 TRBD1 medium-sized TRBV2 TGTGCCAGCAGCGGCGGGACAGGGAGGTCAGGAAACACCATATATTTT CASSGGTGRSGNTIYF
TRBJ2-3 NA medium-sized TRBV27 TGTGCCAGCAGTTCCCCTGGCTGGGGGCCGACAGATACGCAGTATTTT CASSSPGWGPTDTQYF
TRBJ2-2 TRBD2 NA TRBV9 TGTGCCAGCAGCGTAGAGGCTAGCGGGAGGGCCCCGTACACCGGGGAGCTGTTTTTT CASSVEASGRAPYTGELFF
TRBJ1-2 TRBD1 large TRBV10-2 TGCGCCAGCAGCGATGACAGGGGGGGAGGCTACACCTTC CASSDDRGGGYTF
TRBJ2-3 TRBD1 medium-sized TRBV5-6 TGTGCCAGCAGCTCAGGGGGCCATACGCAGTATTTT CASSSGGHTQYF
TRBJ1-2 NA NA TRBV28 TGTGCCAGCAGTGCGGGGGAAGGCTACACCTTC CASSAGEGYTF
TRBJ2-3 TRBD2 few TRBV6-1 TGTGCCAGCAGTGACTCTAGCGGGGGCACAGATACGCAGTATTTT CASSDSSGGTDTQYF
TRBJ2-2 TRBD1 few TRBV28 TGTGCCAGCACCAAAGACAGGGGGTGGTCCGGGGAGCTGTTTTTT CASTKDRGWSGELFF
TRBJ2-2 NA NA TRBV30 TGTGCCTGGAGTGTCCCCAGTATTAACACCGGGGAGCTGTTTTTT CAWSVPSINTGELFF
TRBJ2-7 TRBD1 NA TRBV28 TGTGCCAGCTCCGACAGGGTAGAAGACGAGCAGCACTTC CASSDRVEDEQHF
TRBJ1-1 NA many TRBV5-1 TGCGCCAGCAGCTCATCGTGGTTCGGGAACACTGAAGCTTTCTTT CASSSSWFGNTEAFF
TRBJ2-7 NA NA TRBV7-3 TGTGCCAGCAGCTTAACGGGAAAGGGGATATCCTACGAGCAGTACTTC CASSLTGKGISYEQYF